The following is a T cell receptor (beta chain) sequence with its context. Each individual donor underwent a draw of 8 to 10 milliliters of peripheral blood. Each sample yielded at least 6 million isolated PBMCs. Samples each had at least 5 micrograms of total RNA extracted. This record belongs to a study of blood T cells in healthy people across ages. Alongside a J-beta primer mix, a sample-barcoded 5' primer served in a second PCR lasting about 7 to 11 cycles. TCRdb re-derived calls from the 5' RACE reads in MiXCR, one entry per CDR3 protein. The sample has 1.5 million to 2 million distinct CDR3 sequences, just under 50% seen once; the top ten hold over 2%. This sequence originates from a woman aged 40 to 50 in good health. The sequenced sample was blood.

CDR3 residues: CASSLNNQGRGPLHF. CDR3 DNA: TGCGCCAGCAGCCTAAACAATCAGGGCCGGGGACCCCTCCACTTT. V and J are TRBV4-3 and TRBJ1-6; D might be TRBD1 (5 bases). The germline V gene encodes CDR1 LGHNA and CDR2 YSLEER. Trimming left V 4 bases short and J 12 bases short, with 19 bases between. This CDR3 region has 15 residues.